These T cell receptor beta chains were read from a single sample in a study of kidney transplant recipient with SARS-CoV-2 infection. In TCRdb, the reads were re-called with MiXCR into one record per CDR3 protein. The sample lists some 220,000 distinct CDR3 sequences, under 35% occurring once. Sequenced material: a blood sample, taken at baseline and on day 111 from a kidney transplant recipient. These receptors came from a male patient between 25 and 39 years old who had COVID-19 and was a kidney transplant recipient. The T cells may come from the graft donor. CDR3s include the opening cysteine and the closing phenylalanine or tryptophan. A D gene is named only where the DNA matches it firmly. The size entry is marked missing in some rows and otherwise reads once, few, many or a size class.

D,V,length,size,J,CDR3,DNA
TRBD2,TRBV20-1,15,NA,TRBJ2-2,CNARIAGVNTGELFF,TGCAATGCTAGGATAGCGGGAGTCAACACCGGGGAGCTGTTTTTT
NA,TRBV7-9,17,many,TRBJ1-4,CASSLAAGRSANEKLFF,TGTGCCAGCAGCTTAGCGGCAGGGAGATCGGCTAATGAAAAACTGTTTTTT
NA,TRBV25-1,17,NA,TRBJ1-2,CASSISTGLGKTYGYTF,TGTGCCAGCAGTATAAGCACAGGACTGGGAAAGACCTATGGCTACACCTTC
NA,TRBV7-8,17,NA,TRBJ1-2,CASSSWTFTRKTYGYTF,TGTGCCAGCAGCAGTTGGACGTTTACCCGAAAGACCTATGGCTACACCTTC
NA,TRBV9,15,many,TRBJ1-2,CASSVGAAEAYGYTF,TGTGCCAGCAGCGTAGGGGCAGCAGAAGCCTATGGCTACACCTTC
NA,TRBV28,15,many,TRBJ1-2,CASSLSPVANYGYTF,TGTGCCAGCAGTTTAAGCCCTGTGGCTAACTATGGCTACACCTTC
TRBD1,TRBV28,13,many,TRBJ1-1,CASEPGQEIEAFF,TGTGCCAGCGAACCGGGACAGGAAATTGAAGCTTTCTTT
NA,TRBV7-2,16,many,TRBJ1-5,CASSSRRDGRVKAQHF,TGTGCCAGCAGTTCTCGACGGGACGGGAGGGTTAAGGCCCAGCATTTT
NA,TRBV7-4,17,many,TRBJ1-2,CASSAHHSARKTYGYTF,TGTGCCAGCAGCGCACACCATTCAGCTCGAAAGACCTATGGCTACACCTTC
NA,TRBV11-2,15,many,TRBJ2-5,CASSLMGWDQETQYF,TGTGCCAGCAGCTTAATGGGGTGGGACCAAGAGACCCAGTACTTC
TRBD1,TRBV7-2,15,many,TRBJ1-6,CASSSNRGENSPLHF,TGTGCCAGCAGCTCGAACAGGGGGGAAAATTCACCCCTCCACTTT
TRBD1,TRBV5-8,14,many,TRBJ2-7,CASILLGTDYEQYF,TGTGCCAGCATCCTCCTGGGGACAGACTACGAGCAGTACTTC
NA,TRBV7-7,13,few,TRBJ2-1,CATGARPYNEQFF,TGTGCCACGGGGGCGCGCCCCTACAATGAGCAGTTCTTC
NA,TRBV15,12,many,TRBJ1-5,CATSRDFQPQHF,TGTGCCACCAGCAGAGATTTCCAGCCCCAGCATTTT
TRBD1,TRBV7-8,14,many,TRBJ2-7,CASSARGQVGEQYF,TGTGCCAGCAGCGCCCGCGGACAGGTCGGCGAGCAGTACTTC
TRBD2,TRBV15,15,few,TRBJ2-3,CATSRDGGGTDTQYF,TGTGCCACCAGCAGAGATGGGGGGGGCACAGATACGCAGTATTTT
NA,TRBV11-3,17,many,TRBJ1-2,CASSGKGDLGKTYGYTF,TGTGCCAGCAGCGGGAAGGGCGATCTCGGAAAGACCTATGGCTACACCTTC
NA,TRBV30,13,NA,TRBJ1-4,CAWNLGVNEKLFF,TGTGCCTGGAACTTAGGAGTTAATGAAAAACTGTTTTTT
NA,TRBV5-3,16,few,TRBJ1-2,CARIARVVRKTYGYTF,TGTGCCAGAATTGCGAGAGTGGTGAGAAAGACCTATGGCTACACCTTC
NA,TRBV6-1,15,many,TRBJ2-5,CASSEEVRALETQYF,TGTGCCAGCAGTGAAGAGGTCAGGGCTTTGGAGACCCAGTACTTC
NA,TRBV18,12,many,TRBJ1-1,CASSPDRDEAFF,TGTGCCAGCTCACCAGATAGGGATGAAGCTTTCTTT
NA,TRBV5-1,15,many,TRBJ2-2,CASSLGDTSTGELFF,TGCGCCAGCAGCCTGGGGGACACCTCGACCGGGGAGCTGTTTTTT
NA,TRBV29-1,13,NA,TRBJ2-7,CSVGALVGYEQCF,TGCAGCGTGGGGGCACTAGTAGGCTACGAGCAGTGCTTC
TRBD2,TRBV28,16,NA,TRBJ2-3,CASSPIAGGGPDTQYF,TGTGCCAGCAGCCCCATAGCGGGAGGGGGCCCAGATACGCAGTATTTT
NA,TRBV6-9,17,many,TRBJ1-2,CASSQIPPYGKTYGYTF,TGTGCCAGCAGTCAAATCCCGCCTTACGGAAAGACCTATGGCTACACCTTC
TRBD1,TRBV11-1,14,many,TRBJ2-7,CASSPRDRGGEQYF,TGTGCCAGCAGCCCCCGGGACAGGGGTGGAGAGCAGTACTTC
NA,TRBV12-3/TRBV12-4,13,many,TRBJ2-3,CASNWSGLDTQYF,TGTGCCAGCAATTGGAGCGGCCTAGATACGCAGTATTTT
NA,TRBV18,13,many,TRBJ2-1,CASSRFPLDEQFF,TGTGCCAGCTCACGGTTCCCACTAGATGAGCAGTTCTTC
NA,TRBV7-4,17,many,TRBJ1-2,CASSKKNSARKTYGYTF,TGTGCCAGCAGCAAGAAGAATTCAGCTCGAAAGACCTATGGCTACACCTTC
NA,TRBV6-4,17,many,TRBJ1-2,CASSMAPSHGKTYGYTF,TGTGCCAGCAGTATGGCTCCCTCACACGGAAAGACCTATGGCTACACCTTC
NA,TRBV6-4,17,many,TRBJ1-2,CASSQHGSHGKTYGYTF,TGTGCCAGCAGTCAGCACGGCTCACACGGAAAGACCTATGGCTACACCTTC
NA,TRBV19,14,many,TRBJ1-2,CASSGDGRNYGYTF,TGTGCCAGTAGTGGGGACGGGAGGAACTATGGCTACACCTTC
NA,TRBV10-3,15,NA,TRBJ1-5,CAISEGVGLNQKQQF,TGTGCCATCAGTGAGGGGGTAGGCCTCAATCAGAAACAGCAATTT
NA,TRBV2,15,NA,TRBJ2-3,CASSGGSRVTDTQYF,TGTGCCAGCAGCGGAGGCAGCAGAGTGACAGATACGCAGTATTTT
NA,TRBV6-9,17,many,TRBJ1-2,CASSKRRPYGKTYGYTF,TGTGCCAGCAGTAAAAGACGGCCTTACGGAAAGACCTATGGCTACACCTTC
NA,TRBV7-9,14,few,TRBJ2-3,CASSGWGAGDTQYF,TGTGCCAGCAGCGGATGGGGGGCCGGAGATACGCAGTATTTT
TRBD2,TRBV13,15,NA,TRBJ2-4,CASSRAGECPYERYF,TGTGCCAGCTCCCGAGCGGGAGAGTGCCCCTACGAGCGGTACTTC
NA,TRBV5-1,16,many,TRBJ1-1,CASSLLGVRENTEAFF,TGCGCCAGCAGCTTGCTTGGCGTCAGGGAAAACACTGAAGCTTTCTTT
NA,TRBV19,18,few,TRBJ1-5,CASSARISRYLSNQPQHF,TGTGCCAGTAGTGCTCGGATAAGCCGATATCTCAGCAATCAGCCCCAGCATTTT
NA,TRBV24-1,15,few,TRBJ2-3,CATSDAKTSSDTQYF,TGTGCCACCAGTGATGCGAAAACTAGTTCAGATACGCAGTATTTT
NA,TRBV6-4,17,many,TRBJ1-2,CASSTEGSHGKTYGYTF,TGTGCCAGCAGTACAGAGGGCTCACACGGAAAGACCTATGGCTACACCTTC
NA,TRBV29-1,11,many,TRBJ1-2,CSVDLGRRYTF,TGCAGCGTTGATTTGGGTAGGCGCTACACCTTC
TRBD1,TRBV18,14,many,TRBJ2-5,CASSPTGGPETQYF,TGTGCCAGCTCACCCACAGGGGGCCCAGAGACCCAGTACTTC
NA,TRBV11-2,14,many,TRBJ1-5,CASSLGFGNQPQHF,TGTGCCAGCAGTCTTGGGTTTGGCAATCAGCCCCAGCATTTT
NA,TRBV1,18,NA,TRBJ2-6,CPAASDVCAQSRANVLTF,TGCCCAGCAGCGTCTGATGTTTGTGCACAAAGTCGGGCCAACGTCCTGACTTTC
TRBD1,TRBV7-6,15,many,TRBJ2-5,CASRPWTGWEETQYF,TGTGCCAGCAGACCTTGGACAGGGTGGGAAGAGACCCAGTACTTC
NA,TRBV20-1,16,many,TRBJ1-6,CSARLSGGAFNSPLHF,TGCAGTGCTAGGCTCTCGGGGGGCGCTTTTAATTCACCCCTCCACTTT